This T cell receptor (beta chain) was documented in a study of low-dose radiotherapy and immunotherapy resistance in tumors. Primers targeting TRAV and TRBV primed first-strand cDNA, covering alpha and beta chains. The authors ran 20 PCR cycles to amplify TCRs with a constant-region primer and V-primer adapter. TCRdb re-derived calls from the reads in MiXCR, one entry per CDR3 protein. This sample has about 6,600 distinct CDR3 sequences; approximately 50% occur once, and the top ten carry about 13%. This CDR3 region has 15 residues. Trimming took 4 bases from V and 9 from J; bases not matched to a gene: 11. Germline V gene sequence: CDR1 SEHNR, CDR2 FQNEAQ (reference sequence).

The chain recombines TRBV7-9 with TRBJ2-1; 8 bases agree with TRBD2. The receptor was isolated from a human donor with advanced metastatic prostate, ovarian, gallbladder or colorectal cancer (not recorded which). This table probably holds off-target reads from a library built for another chain. CDR3 DNA sequence: TGTGCCAGCAGCTCAGTAGCGGGGCGGGTTGGTGAGCAGTTCTTC. Its translation: CASSSVAGRVGEQFF.